The table lists the clone carrying this T cell receptor (beta chain) with a count of one. The CDR3 covers 13 residues. Trimming removed 3 bases from V and 0 bases from J, with 3 bases in between. The data belong to a study of blood T cell repertoires in COVID-19. Sequenced by immunoSEQ multiplex PCR; TCRdb stores in-frame clones only, minus some. The sample has approximately 75,000 clones, approximately 80% seen once. The rearrangement links TRBV12-3 or TRBV12-4 to TRBJ1-3, with no clear D. What was sequenced was peripheral blood. This receptor was taken from a man aged 50-59 years with COVID-19, enrolled during active disease. DNA for the CDR3: TGTGCCAGCAGTTTGAGCTCTGGAAACACCATATATTTT. Its translation is CASSLSSGNTIYF.